This T cell receptor beta chain was documented in a study of blood T cell repertoires in COVID-19. TCRdb keeps only in-frame clones here, not all; method: immunoSEQ multiplex PCR. The table shows approximately 220,000 clones, with more than 80% occurring only once. J was trimmed by 4 bases and V by 6 bases; bases with no gene match: 7. The CDR3 covers 14 residues. The germline gives CDR1 MNHEY, CDR2 SVGAGI. This TCR was sampled from a woman aged 18-30 years in a cohort exposed to, infected with or recovered from COVID-19 (not recorded which). The sequencing sample was made of PBMCs or T cells enriched from blood (not recorded which). This chain joins TRBV6-5 and TRBJ1-1, with 8 nucleotides matching TRBD1. The CDR3 spells CASSGQGGGTEAFF. The CDR3 DNA reads TGTGCCAGCAGCGGACAGGGTGGAGGCACTGAAGCTTTCTTT.